This T cell receptor (beta chain) was recovered during a study of blood T cells in healthy people across ages. Comment on this clonotype: One end of the junction fails to match germline, which may point to a read error.

The use of a sample-barcoded 5' primer and a J-beta primer mix characterized a second PCR of roughly 7 to 11 cycles. TCRdb used MiXCR to reprocess the 5' RACE reads, holding one entry per CDR3 protein. The repertoire consists of around 940,000 distinct CDR3 sequences, with about 53% occurring once and the leading ten covering about 22%. The CDR3 length is 15 residues. CDR1 and CDR2 (germline): DFQATT, SNEGSKA (reference sequence). The receptor was derived from a woman between 55 and 75 years old in good health. This sequence joins TRBV20-1 and TRBJ1-5; 8 bases agree with TRBD1. Source material: blood. The CDR3 spells CSARDTGQGNQPQHF. The CDR3 DNA is TGTAGTGCTAGAGATACGGGACAGGGCAATCAGCCCCAGCATTTT.